The sequence of this T cell receptor (beta chain) was determined in a study of T cells after yellow fever vaccination. TCRdb processed the 5' RACE reads anew with MiXCR; each CDR3 protein has one entry. The data contain about 200,000 distinct CDR3 sequences, more than 3% of them singletons. This clonotype has a count of ten or more. The CDR3 runs to 14 residues. Germline assignment: CDR1 DFQATT and CDR2 SNEGSKA (reference sequence). V shed 8 bases, J shed 3 bases, and the junction held 10 bases outside the gene matches. The sequencing here drew on CD4+ T cells sorted from PBMCs, taken 10 days after the yellow fever booster vaccination. The clonotype comes from a young man who received the YFV17D yellow fever vaccine. The chain joins TRBV20-1 to TRBJ2-3, with 8 bases lining up with TRBD1. The CDR3 region is CSYKQGVGTDTQYF. CDR3 nucleotide sequence: TGCAGTTACAAACAGGGGGTTGGGACAGATACGCAGTATTTT.